This T cell receptor beta chain was observed in a study of Graves' ophthalmopathy and Graves' hyperthyroidism. CDR3 length: 15 residues. Germline CDR1 and CDR2: LNHDA and SQIVND (reference sequence). V was pared by 3 bases and J by 0 bases, with 11 bases between. The sample holds many counts of this clonotype. The study amplified TCR beta CDR3 regions using RNA transcripts. First-round RT-PCR relied on HTBI primers, and a second-round multiplex PCR came next. TCRdb re-analysed the multiplex PCR reads in MiXCR, keeping a single row per CDR3 protein. The table includes about 740,000 distinct CDR3 sequences, approximately 40% detected once.

This TCR came from an adult man with Graves' ophthalmopathy. Sequencing was done on a sample of peripheral blood. The gene calls are TRBV19 and TRBJ1-1, with D possibly TRBD1 on 5 matching bases. The CDR3, as DNA: TGTGCCAGTAGTATTGCAGGGTTGGTGAACACTGAAGCTTTCTTT. The encoded protein is CASSIAGLVNTEAFF.